Below are 29 T cell receptor beta chains sequenced from a single sample in a study of cytomegalovirus exposure and HLA in healthy donors. PCR was performed using 60 Vbeta and 13 Jbeta primers. Here immunoSEQ multiplex PCR was the method, and the copy in TCRdb shows in-frame clones only, minus some. The profile shows about 94,000 clones, roughly four fifths of them singletons. The sequenced material came from PBMCs. Source of these receptors: a human donor in good health.

This chain connects TRBV4-2 to TRBJ2-1; 8 bases line up with TRBD2. The V and J ends lost 6 bases and 5 bases, in that order; junction bases with no gene match: 9. This CDR3 comprises 15 residues. The germline V gene has CDR1 LGHNA and CDR2 YNFKEQ. CDR3 protein: CASRAAGTSDNEQFF. CDR3 sequence (DNA): TGTGCCAGCAGAGCCGCCGGGACTAGTGACAATGAGCAGTTCTTC.

As concerns this clone: The CDR3 does not end in the conserved phenylalanine or tryptophan, so this is likely a read error. The rearrangement uses TRBV7-2 and TRBJ2-7; D might be TRBD1 (6 bases). Trimming took off 3 bases at V and 6 bases at J, with 12 bases between the two ends. This CDR3 region has 13 residues. Germline V gene lookup returns CDR1 SGHTA and CDR2 FQGNSA. The CDR3 region is CASSLGAPFEQYL. CDR3 bases: TGTGCCAGCAGCTTGGGGGCCCCCTTCGAGCAGTACCTC.

There are a few counts of this clone. The chain employs TRBV5-5 and TRBJ2-7, with 8 bases matching TRBD1. This CDR3 comprises 14 residues. Trimming cost V 3 bases and J 3 bases; bases outside gene matches: 5. Germline CDR1 is SGHKS and CDR2 is YYEKEE (reference sequence). The CDR3 region is CASSWAGQDYEQYF. The CDR3 nucleotides are TGTGCCAGCAGCTGGGCGGGACAGGACTACGAGCAGTACTTC.

The chain couples TRBV5-1 to TRBJ1-3; 7 bases align to TRBD1. The germline V gene has CDR1 SGHRS and CDR2 YFSETQ. V dropped 0 bases and J dropped 7; count of bases not matched to a gene: 1. This CDR3 is 13 amino acids long. The CDR3: CASSLAGGNTIYF. The CDR3 DNA reads as TGCGCCAGCAGCTTGGCAGGGGGGAACACCATATATTTT.

The chain couples TRBV19 to TRBJ2-1, with TRBD2 matching 7 bases. The CDR3 totals 17 residues. With 4 bases clipped from V and 0 bases from J, the junction kept 9 bases outside the gene matches. CDR1 is LNHDA, CDR2 SQIVND, per germline (reference sequence). CDR3 residues: CASSTLFGRPSYNEQFF. In DNA, the CDR3 is TGTGCCAGTAGTACCCTCTTCGGGAGGCCCTCCTACAATGAGCAGTTCTTC.

Here the CDR3 DNA reads TGTGCCAGCAGCTTAGTAGGAGGTAGCGGGAGAGACGGGGAGCTGTTTTTT. Protein product: CASSLVGGSGRDGELFF. The V gene is TRBV7-6, the J gene TRBJ2-2; TRBD2 matches 9 bases. V trimming: 1 base; J trimming: 7 bases; junction bases outside the gene matches: 10. CDR3 size: 17 residues. Germline CDR1 reads SGHVS; CDR2 reads FNYEAQ.

J is TRBJ2-1 and V is TRBV7-2; tentative D call: TRBD2 (9 bases). Germline V gives CDR1 SGHTA, CDR2 FQGNSA. The ends were cut back, 6 bases at V and 2 bases at J, with 17 bases in the middle. This CDR3 region has 16 residues. CDR3 region: CASSPGGGRAYNEQFF. CDR3 coding DNA: TGTGCCAGCAGTCCAGGGGGCGGGAGGGCCTACAATGAGCAGTTCTTC.

This chain joins TRBV5-4 and TRBJ2-1, with 10 bases that match TRBD2. Trimming at V came to 1 base and at J to 0 bases, leaving 10 bases not matched to a gene. CDR3 length equals 19 residues. Looked up from germline, CDR1 is SGHNT and CDR2 is YYREEE (reference sequence). CDR3: CASSLLRLAGLSSYNEQFF. CDR3 coding DNA: TGTGCCAGCAGCTTGCTTAGACTAGCGGGCCTTAGCTCCTACAATGAGCAGTTCTTC. The entire variable domain, with the rest obtained from reference TRBV5-4 and TRBJ2-1, is as follows: ETGVTQSPTHLIKTRGQQVTLRCSSQSGHNTVSWYQQALGQGPQFIFQYYREEENGRGNFPPRFSGLQFPNYSSELNVNALELDDSALYLCASSLLRLAGLSSYNEQFFGPGTRLTVL.

V gene TRBV19 combines with J gene TRBJ1-2, with D possibly TRBD1 on 5 matching bases. The CDR3 is 14 amino acids. CDR1 and CDR2 from the germline V gene are LNHDA and SQIVND (reference sequence). Between the trimmed V and J ends, which lost 4 bases and 7 bases, there was a span of 16 bases. The CDR3 loop is CASSRGDVKVGYTF. CDR3 nucleotides: TGTGCCAGTAGTAGGGGGGACGTAAAGGTTGGCTACACCTTC.

V and J are TRBV7-2 and TRBJ1-3; no clear D gene. The V end was cut by 1 base, the J end by 1 base, with 11 bases between. CDR1 is SGHTA, CDR2 FQGNSA, per germline. The CDR3 contains 16 residues. The CDR3 reads CASSLEPPGSGNTIYF. CDR3 in DNA: TGTGCCAGCAGCTTAGAACCCCCGGGGTCTGGAAACACCATATATTTT.

A note on this clone: Other DNA sequences in the sample encode the same CDR3. V gene TRBV12-5 combines with J gene TRBJ2-1; 10 bases agree with TRBD2. This CDR3 spans 14 amino acids. V gave up 5 bases and J gave up 2 bases; unmatched junction bases: 0. Germline CDR1 and CDR2: LGHNT and FRNRAP. CDR3 nucleotides: TGTGCTAGTGGTAGCGGGAGGGCCTACAATGAGCAGTTCTTC. Protein product: CASGSGRAYNEQFF.

The chain links TRBV18 to TRBJ2-7, with 15 bases lining up with TRBD2. The CDR3 runs 17 residues. CDR1 is KGHSH and CDR2 is LQKENI in the germline V gene. With V trimmed by 6 bases and J by 2 bases, 8 bases remained unmatched. Written as DNA, the CDR3 is TGTGCCAGCTCTCCCCCGGGACTAGCGGGAGGAACCTACGAGCAGTACTTC. The encoded protein is CASSPPGLAGGTYEQYF.

This clone is a singleton in its sample. The rearrangement links TRBV7-2 to TRBJ2-7; D is perhaps TRBD1 (5 bases). Germline V gene lookup returns CDR1 SGHTA and CDR2 FQGNSA. The CDR3 runs to 15 residues. V lost 3 bases and J 2 bases, leaving 14 bases between the germline ends. The CDR3 spells CASSFSGRATYEQYF. CDR3 in DNA: TGTGCCAGCAGCTTTTCGGGCAGGGCTACCTACGAGCAGTACTTC.

This clone was seen only a few times. This chain uses TRBV5-1 with TRBJ2-2; D call uncertain. The CDR3 runs to 16 residues. Germline assignment: CDR1 SGHRS and CDR2 YFSETQ. Between the trimmed V and J ends, which lost 2 bases and 0 bases, there was a span of 11 bases. CDR3 DNA sequence: TGCGCCAGCAGCTTAGAACATATCGCGAACACCGGGGAGCTGTTTTTT. As protein: CASSLEHIANTGELFF.

J is TRBJ1-1 and V is TRBV7-9, with TRBD1 identical over 7 bases. In germline, CDR1 is SEHNR, CDR2 FQNEAQ (reference sequence). V lost 10 bases and J lost 5; bases outside the gene matches: 13. This CDR3 comprises 14 residues. The CDR3 sequence: CAIPGQRRGTEAFF. CDR3 nucleotide sequence: TGTGCCATCCCGGGACAGCGAAGGGGGACTGAAGCTTTCTTT.

This clone was detected only once. V usage is TRBV7-8 and J usage is TRBJ1-4; 9 bases line up with TRBD1. Germline CDR1 reads SGHVS; CDR2 reads FQNEAQ. CDR3 length: 15 residues. J gave up 4 bases and V 5 bases, and 5 bases lay outside the gene matches. The CDR3 here is CASSRTGGVNEKLFF. CDR3 coding DNA: TGTGCCAGCAGCCGAACAGGGGGCGTTAATGAAAAACTGTTTTTT.

This clone was found once. The chain recombines TRBV5-1 with TRBJ2-7, with 7 bases that match TRBD2. Germline-derived CDR1 and CDR2 are SGHRS and YFSETQ. Trimming at V came to 4 bases and at J to 0 bases, leaving 4 bases not matched to a gene. The CDR3 length is 14 residues. Here the CDR3 reads CASSPSGSSYEQYF. The CDR3 DNA follows: TGCGCCAGCAGCCCTAGCGGATCCTCCTACGAGCAGTACTTC.

The rearrangement joins TRBV7-3 to TRBJ2-7; D is perhaps TRBD1 (5 bases). CDR1 is SGHTA, CDR2 FQGTGA, per germline. The CDR3 is made up of 15 amino acids. Trimming took 5 bases from V and 6 from J, leaving 20 bases between them. CDR3: CASSPSDGARSEQYF. In nucleotides, the CDR3 is TGTGCCAGCAGCCCATCCGATGGGGCACGAAGCGAGCAGTACTTC.

V is TRBV5-1 and J is TRBJ1-6, with 7 bases identical to TRBD1. V was clipped by 4 bases and J by 9 bases; unmatched bases: 10. Per germline, CDR1 SGHRS and CDR2 YFSETQ. The CDR3 consists of 15 residues. The CDR3 region has the DNA TGCGCCAGCAGCACAGACAGGGCCAGGGGTTCACCCCTCCACTTT. This sequence encodes CASSTDRARGSPLHF.

This clone appeared a few times. CDR3 sequence reads: CASSRTSSYEQYF. CDR3 in DNA: TGTGCCAGCAGCCGTACGAGTTCCTACGAGCAGTACTTC. This chain connects TRBV6-5 to TRBJ2-7; D is undetermined. This CDR3 contains 13 residues. With 6 bases removed from V and 1 base from J, the gap between germline ends came to 10 bases. Germline V gene data show CDR1 as MNHEY and CDR2 as SVGAGI.

This clone was found a few times. This rearrangement joins TRBV7-9 to TRBJ2-3, with TRBD1 matching 9 bases. Germline V gene data show CDR1 as SEHNR and CDR2 as FQNEAQ (reference sequence). Trimming cost V 5 bases and J 2 bases; bases outside gene matches: 8. The CDR3 consists of 16 residues. CDR3 sequence (DNA): TGTGCCAGCAGCGGAGAGGGACAGGGCTACACAGATACGCAGTATTTT. Protein product: CASSGEGQGYTDTQYF.

On this clone: One end of the junction does not line up with germline, which may come from a read error. The DNA of the CDR3 is TGCGCCAGCAGCTTGGATTGGCAGCGGGAAAGGTCGGAGCTCTTC. Protein sequence: CASSLDWQRERSELF. The chain couples TRBV5-1 to TRBJ2-1, with 7 positions matching TRBD2. The CDR3 loop spans 15 amino acids. The germline gives CDR1 SGHRS, CDR2 YFSETQ.

This clone showed up just a few times. The chain recombines TRBV6-6 with TRBJ1-1; 8 positions agree with TRBD1. Germline CDR1 reads MNHNY; CDR2 reads SVGAGI (reference sequence). The CDR3 totals 14 residues. The J segment lost 0 bases and the V segment lost 8 bases, leaving 5 bases of the junction unmatched. CDR3 region: CASQGTGLNTEAFF. CDR3 DNA: TGTGCCAGCCAAGGGACAGGTTTGAACACTGAAGCTTTCTTT.

The chain carries TRBV6-5 and TRBJ2-7; possible D gene TRBD1, 6 bases. CDR3 size: 14 residues. Germline CDR1 and CDR2: MNHEY and SVGAGI. V lost 6 bases to trimming and J lost 0 bases, with 12 bases between them. In DNA form, the CDR3 reads TGTGCCAGCAGCTACCGACAGGCCTCCTACGAGCAGTACTTC. Its protein is CASSYRQASYEQYF.

The chain has TRBV18 and TRBJ1-2; D might be TRBD1 (5 bases). V lost 5 bases, J lost 0 bases, and 16 bases lay in between. The germline CDR1 and CDR2 sequences are KGHSH and LQKENI. The CDR3 totals 16 residues. Here the CDR3 reads CASSSIKGAANYGYTF. The CDR3 DNA reads as TGTGCCAGCTCAAGTATAAAAGGGGCAGCTAACTATGGCTACACCTTC.

The gene calls are TRBV28 and TRBJ2-2, with TRBD2 as a possible D gene (5 bases). In germline, CDR1 is MDHEN, CDR2 SYDVKM. Trimming removed 3 bases at V and 6 bases at J, with 11 bases between. CDR3 length: 14 amino acids. Here the CDR3 reads CASSLLAGPGELFF. The DNA for the CDR3 is TGTGCCAGCAGTTTGCTTGCGGGCCCCGGGGAGCTGTTTTTT.

The rearrangement links TRBV30 to TRBJ2-7; TRBD2 is a possible D gene (5 bases). CDR3 length equals 13 residues. CDR1 and CDR2 from the germline V gene are GTSNPN and SVGIG (reference sequence). With 3 bases removed from V and 8 bases from J, the gap between germline ends came to 17 bases. CDR3 DNA: TGTGCCTGGAGCGGCGGGCTTCTTGGGAAGCAGTACTTC. Its protein product is CAWSGGLLGKQYF.

This clone was picked up a small number of times. The chain employs TRBV7-6 and TRBJ1-5; D not resolved. Germline-derived CDR1 and CDR2 are SGHVS and FNYEAQ. There are 13 residues in the CDR3. V was cut by 2 bases and J by 3 bases, with 5 bases left in between. CDR3 nucleotide sequence: TGTGCCAGCAGCTTACAGGACAATCAGCCCCAGCATTTT. Protein: CASSLQDNQPQHF.

The V and J genes are TRBV19 and TRBJ1-1; TRBD1 matches 7 bases. This CDR3 has 16 residues. Trimming at V came to 5 bases and at J to 1 base, leaving 10 bases not matched to a gene. CDR1 and CDR2 from the germline V gene are LNHDA and SQIVND (reference sequence). The CDR3 loop reads CASSLLQGKGNTEAFF. The CDR3 DNA sequence: TGTGCCAGTAGTCTACTACAGGGGAAGGGGAACACTGAAGCTTTCTTT.